This T cell receptor beta chain was identified during a study of T-cell memory formation after mild COVID-19. Study summary: Clusters of TCRs were largely donor specific. General study points: Certain responding clones were present in pre-infection memory, suggesting participation of cross-reactive memory. Day 15 to 85 contractors were CD4/CD8 balanced; later expanders leaned CD4+.

This CDR3 comprises 14 residues. CDR1 and CDR2 (germline): MNHEY, SMNVEV (reference sequence). With 4 bases removed from V and 0 bases from J, the gap between germline ends came to 7 bases. This clonotype was observed a few times. Its antigen is unidentified. Constant-segment primers and 5'RACE yielded cDNA libraries for TCR alpha and TCR beta, each carrying sample barcodes and UMIs. TCRdb reanalysed the 5' RACE reads using MiXCR and keeps one entry per CDR3 protein. Of about 130,000 distinct CDR3 sequences in the sample, approximately 5.9% were seen once. Sequencing was carried out using PBMCs or a T cell subset sorted from them (not recorded which). This TCR was sampled from an adult woman who had mild COVID-19 (a few samples of this study predate the infection). Cell type and time point are not known. This chain links TRBV27 with TRBJ2-1; D unclear. CDR3 amino acids: CASSYISSYNEQFF. The CDR3 region has the DNA TGTGCCAGCAGTTACATAAGCTCCTACAATGAGCAGTTCTTC.